Sequencing of this T cell receptor beta chain was carried out in a study of T cell responses to AZD1222 COVID-19 vaccine. The study, taken as a whole, reports: Baseline seropositivity characterized only six or seven AZD1222 recipients.

The CDR3 spans 13 residues. Germline V gene lookup returns CDR1 MNHEY and CDR2 SVGAGI. The ends were cut back, 6 bases at V and 8 bases at J, with 16 bases in the middle. Details on this clone: As yet, its antigen is unknown.

Here immunoSEQ multiplex PCR was the method, and the copy in TCRdb shows in-frame clones only, minus some. The repertoire holds 140,000 to 150,000 clones, with 90% to 95% as singletons. The chain carries TRBV6-5 and TRBJ1-2, with D possibly being TRBD1 (6 bases). The sample consisted of peripheral blood, taken after recovery from COVID-19. The origin of this receptor is an adult who had recovered from COVID-19. The CDR3 spells CASRDTDRPGYTF. For the CDR3, the DNA is TGTGCCAGCAGGGATACAGACAGGCCGGGCTACACCTTC.